What follows are 12 T cell receptor beta chains derived from one specimen sequenced in a study of regulatory T cells in long-lasting Graves disease. Arm-PCR of CDR3 regions and iRepertoire HTBI primers were used to build TCR beta libraries. TCRdb passed the multiplex PCR reads through MiXCR, listing each CDR3 protein once. Of a few hundred thousand distinct CDR3 sequences listed, about 12% were seen once; the top ten hold approximately 20%. Time point indicated: newly diagnosed GD, antithyroid drugs for less than 3 months. PBMCs provided the RNA from which the TCR library was made. This same sample was also taken into another study, of T cells in Graves' hyperthyroidism and ophthalmopathy.

The specimen was peripheral blood mononuclear cells (PBMCs), collected at new diagnosis, from a patient treated with antithyroid drugs. The source is a woman in her late teens or twenties with Graves disease.

This clonotype came up many times. The V gene is TRBV6-5, the J gene TRBJ1-2, with 8 nucleotides matching TRBD1. The CDR3 spans 14 residues. The ends lost 0 bases at V and 3 bases at J; junction bases unmatched: 0. Germline CDR1 reads MNHEY; CDR2 reads SVGAGI. CDR3 DNA sequence: TGTGCCAGCAGTTACTCGGGACAGGACTATGGCTACACCTTC. It codes for CASSYSGQDYGYTF.

Only a few counts were recorded for this clonotype. The chain uses TRBV20-1 and TRBJ1-1, with no clear D. The CDR3 has 15 residues. Germline-derived CDR1 and CDR2 are DFQATT and SNEGSKA (reference sequence). V was cut by 2 bases and J by 3 bases, with 16 bases left in between. CDR3 region: CSARNPGRSDTEAFF. CDR3 DNA sequence: TGCAGTGCTAGAAACCCGGGGAGGTCGGACACTGAAGCTTTCTTT.

This clonotype was seen more than once but under ten times. The rearrangement uses TRBV5-1 and TRBJ2-1, with D unclear. CDR1 SGHRS and CDR2 YFSETQ come from the germline V gene. The CDR3 extends over 16 amino acids. Trimming removed 0 bases at V and 2 bases at J, with 12 bases between. The CDR3 is CASSLVEIPPYNEQFF. CDR3 bases: TGCGCCAGCAGCTTGGTGGAGATTCCCCCCTACAATGAGCAGTTCTTC. The complete variable domain, with remaining parts taken from reference TRBV5-1 and TRBJ2-1, reads KAGVTQTPRYLIKTRGQQVTLSCSPISGHRSVSWYQQTPGQGLQFLFEYFSETQRNKGNFPGRFSGRQFSNSRSEMNVSTLELGDSALYLCASSLVEIPPYNEQFFGPGTRLTVL.

This clonotype has at least ten counts. The chain employs TRBV13 and TRBJ1-1; tentative D call: TRBD1 (6 bases). The CDR3 totals 17 residues. Germline assignment: CDR1 PRHDT and CDR2 FYEKMQ (reference sequence). Trimming took off 1 base at V and 4 bases at J, with 19 bases between the two ends. The CDR3 region is CASSLEGGIPGATEAFF. The CDR3 DNA follows: TGTGCCAGCAGCTTAGAAGGTGGTATTCCAGGGGCCACTGAAGCTTTCTTT.

This clonotype has a handful of counts. This sequence may be a read error, since a much larger clone differs from it by one base. V and J are TRBV27 and TRBJ2-2; D not certain. V was pared by 5 bases and J by 0 bases, with 13 bases between. Germline-derived CDR1 and CDR2 are MNHEY and SMNVEV (reference sequence). This CDR3 contains 16 residues. The CDR3 here is CASSPMALTNTGELFF. In DNA form, the CDR3 reads TGTGCCAGCAGTCCCATGGCGCTGACGAACACCGGGGAGCTGTTTTTT.

This clonotype has ten or more counts. The chain links TRBV5-5 to TRBJ1-4; D is perhaps TRBD1 (6 bases). Trimming removed 6 bases at V and 6 bases at J, with 15 bases between. CDR3 length equals 14 residues. Germline values: CDR1 SGHKS, CDR2 YYEKEE (reference sequence). This chain's CDR3 is CASMWGAGDEKLFF. In DNA form, the CDR3 reads TGTGCCAGCATGTGGGGGGCTGGAGATGAAAAACTGTTTTTT.

This clonotype was detected many times. The genes are TRBV5-1 and TRBJ2-1; D is unresolved. Germline CDR1 SGHRS, CDR2 YFSETQ. The CDR3 is 14 residues long. V lost 1 base, J lost 9 bases, and 14 bases lay in between. CDR3 region: CASSLQSFQFEQFF. In DNA, the CDR3 is TGCGCCAGCAGCTTGCAATCCTTCCAATTTGAGCAGTTCTTC.

This clonotype showed up many times. This chain connects TRBV6-2 or TRBV6-3 to TRBJ2-1; D is uncertain. The CDR3 is 15 amino acids. V lost 2 bases to trimming and J lost 4 bases, with 12 bases between them. CDR1 MNHEY and CDR2 SVGEGT come from the germline V gene. The CDR3 sequence is CASSYKEGLYNEQFF. The CDR3, as DNA: TGTGCCAGCAGTTACAAGGAAGGCTTATACAATGAGCAGTTCTTC.

The V gene is TRBV6-2 or TRBV6-3, the J gene TRBJ2-7, with TRBD1 matching 7 bases. Germline loops: CDR1 MNHEY, CDR2 SVGEGT. The length of the CDR3 is 14 residues. The CDR3 nucleotides read TGTGCCAGCAGTTACGGGACAGCCTCCTACGGGCAGTACGTC. Its translation: CASSYGTASYGQYV.

This clonotype has only a few counts. The rearrangement joins TRBV20-1 to TRBJ1-3; D is ambiguous. Between the trimmed V and J ends, which lost 0 bases and 2 bases, there was a span of 14 bases. CDR1 is DFQATT, CDR2 SNEGSKA, per germline (reference sequence). The CDR3 has 16 amino acids. The CDR3 is CSARDGHGSAGNTIYF. The CDR3 DNA follows: TGCAGTGCTAGAGATGGCCATGGGTCTGCTGGAAACACCATATATTTT.

At least ten counts were recorded for this clonotype. The chain combines TRBV7-8 with TRBJ1-5; D not resolved. Trimming left V 3 bases short and J 4 bases short, with 13 bases between. The CDR3 runs to 15 residues. Germline CDR1 is SGHVS and CDR2 is FQNEAQ. CDR3 DNA sequence: TGTGCCAGCAGCTTCATTACCGGGAGAAATCAGCCCCAGCATTTT. Its translation is CASSFITGRNQPQHF.

This clonotype was picked up many times. The chain combines TRBV9 with TRBJ1-1; D is uncertain. The ends were cut back, 0 bases at V and 0 bases at J, with 12 bases in the middle. The germline CDR1 and CDR2 sequences are SGDLS and YYNGEE. The CDR3 sequence is 16 residues long. The CDR3: CASSVGRTAMNTEAFF. CDR3 in DNA: TGTGCCAGCAGCGTAGGCAGGACTGCCATGAACACTGAAGCTTTCTTT.